The 22 T cell receptor beta chains given below trace back to one sample, sequenced in a study of somatic mutations in cytotoxic T cells in rheumatoid arthritis. Some clones are missing from TCRdb's copy, which holds only in-frame ones; the method was immunoSEQ multiplex PCR. The sample includes 12,000 or so clones, 75% to 90% seen only once; the top ten take 14%. Sequencing was done on a sample of CD8+ T cells sorted from blood. These receptor sequences come from a woman in her fifties or sixties in good health.

The genes are TRBV5-4 and TRBJ2-3; 14 bases match TRBD2. CDR3 size: 19 residues. The V gene's germline CDR1 is SGHNT and CDR2 YYREEE (reference sequence). Losses at the gene ends were 4 bases for V and 2 bases for J; bases not matched to a gene: 12. The CDR3 coding sequence is TGTGCCAGCAGCCACGGACTAGCGGGGGGCCAACCTGTCACAGATACGCAGTATTTT. It encodes CASSHGLAGGQPVTDTQYF.

This chain uses TRBV5-5 with TRBJ1-1; the D gene is possibly TRBD1 (5 bases). Germline V gives CDR1 SGHKS, CDR2 YYEKEE (reference sequence). The V end lost 2 bases, the J end lost 0 bases, and 23 bases lay between the germline ends. This CDR3 contains 19 residues. DNA for the CDR3: TGTGCCAGCAGCTTAAGGTCCCTCAGGGAATTGGGCCTGAACACTGAAGCTTTCTTT. Protein product: CASSLRSLRELGLNTEAFF. The full variable domain, completed using reference TRBV5-5 and TRBJ1-1, is DAGVTQSPTHLIKTRGQQVTLRCSPISGHKSVSWYQQVLGQGPQFIFQYYEKEERGRGNFPDRFSARQFPNYSSELNVNALLLGDSALYLCASSLRSLRELGLNTEAFFGQGTRLTVV.

The rearrangement uses TRBV11-2 and TRBJ2-7; 9 bases map to TRBD2. Per the germline V gene, CDR1 is SGHAT and CDR2 is FQNNGV. V shed 5 bases, J shed 2 bases, and the junction held 7 bases outside the gene matches. The length of the CDR3 is 15 residues. CDR3 DNA sequence: TGTGCCAGCAGCCCGAGCGGGGGGTTCCCCTACGAGCAGTACGTC. Residues: CASSPSGGFPYEQYV.

The V call is TRBV7-3, the J call TRBJ2-1; a possible D gene is TRBD2 (7 bases). In germline, CDR1 is SGHTA, CDR2 FQGTGA. There are 16 residues in the CDR3. Trimming stripped 2 bases from V and 4 bases from J, with 15 bases between. CDR3 loop: CASSLSGGAHYNEQFF. CDR3 nucleotide sequence: TGTGCCAGCAGCTTATCTGGGGGGGCGCATTACAATGAGCAGTTCTTC.

This chain connects TRBV15 to TRBJ2-6; D unclear. CDR1 and CDR2 (germline): LNHNV, YYDKDF (reference sequence). Trimming removed 0 bases at V and 0 bases at J, with 6 bases between. The CDR3 contains 16 residues. The CDR3 coding sequence is TGTGCCACCAGCAGAGACAGGATCTCTGGGGCCAACGTCCTGACTTTC. This encodes CATSRDRISGANVLTF.

The V call is TRBV18, the J call TRBJ2-7; D is unclear. In germline, CDR1 is KGHSH, CDR2 LQKENI. This CDR3 region has 11 residues. Deletions cut 5 bases from V and 7 bases from J, with 9 bases between. CDR3 sequence (DNA): TGTGCCAGCTCAGCCGAGTTGGAGCAGTACGTC. Encoded protein: CASSAELEQYV.

The chain combines TRBV7-9 with TRBJ1-4; 7 nucleotides align to TRBD1. Germline V gives CDR1 SEHNR, CDR2 FQNEAQ (reference sequence). This CDR3 region has 16 residues. J was trimmed by 3 bases and V by 5 bases; bases with no gene match: 9. The CDR3: CASSQDRTGSNEKLFF. The CDR3 coding sequence is TGTGCCAGCAGCCAAGATAGGACAGGTTCTAATGAAAAACTGTTTTTT.

This clone was recorded once. This chain connects TRBV11-2 to TRBJ1-2; the D gene is possibly TRBD1 (5 bases). V lost 5 bases to trimming and J lost 8 bases, with 12 bases between them. Looked up from germline, CDR1 is SGHAT and CDR2 is FQNNGV. CDR3 length: 12 amino acids. The CDR3 DNA is TGTGCCAGCAGCGATCAGGGATACGGCTACACCTTC. Translating gives CASSDQGYGYTF.

The V and J genes are TRBV7-8 and TRBJ1-2, with TRBD1 matching over 7 bases. The CDR3 length is 17 residues. In germline, CDR1 is SGHVS, CDR2 FQNEAQ. V gave up 2 bases and J gave up 0 bases; unmatched junction bases: 9. The chain's CDR3 is CASSLYEGATPNYGYTF. CDR3 in DNA: TGTGCCAGCAGCTTATATGAGGGGGCAACACCTAACTATGGCTACACCTTC.

V is TRBV9 and J is TRBJ2-3; D is unresolved. The CDR3 loop spans 15 amino acids. V was pared by 4 bases and J by 0 bases, with 12 bases between. Germline V gene lookup returns CDR1 SGDLS and CDR2 YYNGEE. The CDR3: CASSPTVISTDTQYF. CDR3 nucleotide sequence: TGTGCCAGCAGCCCAACAGTGATAAGCACAGATACGCAGTATTTT.

The rearrangement uses TRBV5-1 and TRBJ1-1; 9 bases are a match to TRBD1. CDR3 length: 15 residues. The germline CDR1 and CDR2 sequences are SGHRS and YFSETQ. V trimming: 1 base; J trimming: 2 bases; junction bases outside the gene matches: 3. Here the CDR3 reads CASSLWTGENTEAFF. The CDR3 DNA reads TGCGCCAGCAGCTTGTGGACAGGGGAAAACACTGAAGCTTTCTTT. Together with reference TRBV5-1 and TRBJ1-1, the CDR3 gives the full variable domain: KAGVTQTPRYLIKTRGQQVTLSCSPISGHRSVSWYQQTPGQGLQFLFEYFSETQRNKGNFPGRFSGRQFSNSRSEMNVSTLELGDSALYLCASSLWTGENTEAFFGQGTRLTVV.

The rearrangement uses TRBV4-1 and TRBJ2-5, with a possible D match to TRBD1 (6 bases). The CDR3 is 14 residues long. Germline-derived CDR1 and CDR2 are MGHRA and YSYEKL. V lost 3 bases and J lost 0, with 8 bases in between. The CDR3 sequence: CASSHTGNQETQYF. CDR3 coding DNA: TGCGCCAGCAGCCACACAGGGAACCAAGAGACCCAGTACTTC.

This clone has more than one count but fewer than ten. The CDR3 loop reads CASSLDQGTGTGELFF. The DNA of the CDR3 is TGTGCCAGCAGCTTAGATCAGGGTACGGGCACCGGGGAGCTGTTTTTT. The J gene is TRBJ2-2, the V gene TRBV7-9, with D possibly being TRBD1 (5 bases). The germline V gene encodes CDR1 SEHNR and CDR2 FQNEAQ (reference sequence). Deletions cut 1 base from V and 4 bases from J, with 13 bases between. The CDR3 has 16 residues.

This chain uses TRBV27 with TRBJ2-1; 14 bases line up with TRBD2. The germline V gene has CDR1 MNHEY and CDR2 SMNVEV (reference sequence). The CDR3 has 16 amino acids. V gave up 2 bases and J gave up 3 bases; unmatched junction bases: 0. This CDR3 reads CASSLGLAGGYNEQFF. The CDR3 nucleotides read TGTGCCAGCAGTTTAGGACTAGCGGGGGGCTACAATGAGCAGTTCTTC.

This sequence joins TRBV7-6 and TRBJ2-5; D is unresolved. This CDR3 contains 15 residues. CDR1 SGHVS and CDR2 FNYEAQ come from the germline V gene. Trimming took 4 bases from V and 2 from J, leaving 14 bases between them. The CDR3 coding sequence is TGTGCCAGCAGCTACTCGCGACGGGTTCAAGAGACCCAGTACTTC. Protein: CASSYSRRVQETQYF.

The chain has TRBV27 and TRBJ1-5; 10 bases are shared with TRBD1. Germline lookup yields CDR1 MNHEY and CDR2 SMNVEV (reference sequence). The CDR3 has 11 residues. The CDR3 region has the DNA TGTGGACAGGGGGCCGGTCAGCCCCAGCATTTT. This sequence encodes CGQGAGQPQHF.

V is TRBV27 and J is TRBJ2-7; D call uncertain. Germline V lookup: CDR1 MNHEY, CDR2 SMNVEV (reference sequence). The CDR3 runs 16 residues. V dropped 5 bases and J dropped 0 bases, with 17 bases sitting between them. CDR3 in DNA: TGTGCCAGCAGTCCAGGCCCCGGAACAAGCTCCTACGAGCAGTACGTC. This sequence encodes CASSPGPGTSSYEQYV.

The chain uses TRBV6-6 and TRBJ1-5, with D hard to call. V shed 5 bases and J shed 2 bases, with 16 bases lying between them. Germline V gene lookup returns CDR1 MNHNY and CDR2 SVGAGI (reference sequence). This CDR3 comprises 16 residues. The CDR3 bases are TGTGCCAGCAGTCCCTCGGGTATTTTGGGCAATCAGCCCCAGCATTTT. It encodes CASSPSGILGNQPQHF.

This clone showed up just a few times. The chain recombines TRBV5-6 with TRBJ2-1, with D tentatively TRBD2 (5 bases). From germline, CDR1 is SGHDT and CDR2 YYEEEE. The CDR3 is 11 residues long. The V gene lost 4 bases and the J gene lost 9 bases, with 8 bases spanning the gap. CDR3 loop: CASSLGSEQFF. CDR3 in DNA: TGTGCCAGCAGCCTGGGGAGTGAGCAGTTCTTC.

The gene calls are TRBV18 and TRBJ2-7, with D possibly being TRBD1 (6 bases). Germline V CDR1 and CDR2: KGHSH, LQKENI. CDR3 length: 14 amino acids. Between the trimmed V and J ends, which lost 1 base and 4 bases, there was a span of 11 bases. CDR3 protein: CASSPRGRDYEQYF. Here the CDR3 DNA reads TGTGCCAGCTCACCACGGGGGCGTGATTACGAGCAGTACTTC.

V is TRBV7-8 and J is TRBJ2-7; 7 bases fit TRBD2. The germline CDR1 and CDR2 sequences are SGHVS and FQNEAQ. V was pared by 2 bases and J by 6 bases, with 10 bases of the junction left unmatched. The CDR3 contains 15 residues. DNA of the CDR3: TGTGCCAGCAGCTTATTCGGGGCGGGGGTTATCGAGCAGTACTTC. This sequence encodes CASSLFGAGVIEQYF. The full variable domain, in which reference TRBV7-8 and TRBJ2-7 provide the parts outside the CDR3, is GAGVSQSPRYKVAKRGQDVALRCDPISGHVSLFWYQQALGQGPEFLTYFQNEAQLDKSGLPSDRFFAERPEGSVSTLKIQRTQQEDSAVYLCASSLFGAGVIEQYFGPGTRLTVT.

The chain links TRBV7-2 to TRBJ2-5; TRBD2 aligns across 9 bases. The V segment lost 4 bases and the J segment 0 bases; nucleotides outside the gene matches: 12. The germline V gene has CDR1 SGHTA and CDR2 FQGNSA. The length of the CDR3 is 18 residues. As DNA, the CDR3 is TGTGCCAGCAGCTCGCCGTTTACGGCTAGCGGGGACCAAGAGACCCAGTACTTC. Protein: CASSSPFTASGDQETQYF.